The 30 T cell receptor beta chains presented below share a single source sample, sequenced in a study of blood T cell repertoires in COVID-19. The protocol was immunoSEQ multiplex PCR, while the TCRdb copy is restricted to in-frame clones and leaves out a portion. The sample comprises about 200,000 clones, 88% of which are singletons, and under 6.5% rests with the top ten. The material sequenced was peripheral blood. These TCRs come from a man between 35 and 55 years old with active or convalescent COVID-19.

The chain employs TRBV18 and TRBJ1-1; D not certain. This CDR3 comprises 13 residues. V was trimmed by 7 bases and J by 3 bases, leaving 12 bases between them. Germline V gives CDR1 KGHSH, CDR2 LQKENI. The CDR3 nucleotides read TGTGCCAGCTTACTTCGGGGTGACACTGAAGCTTTCTTT. Translation gives CASLLRGDTEAFF.

The J gene is TRBJ1-1, the V gene TRBV6-5; no definite D call. The CDR3 spans 15 residues. Trimming stripped 0 bases from V and 3 bases from J, with 11 bases between. Germline V CDR1 and CDR2: MNHEY, SVGAGI. CDR3 sequence reads: CASSYSSLFHTEAFF. The CDR3 coding sequence is TGTGCCAGCAGTTACTCGTCTCTTTTTCACACTGAAGCTTTCTTT.

The V call is TRBV30, the J call TRBJ2-2; 7 bases agree with TRBD1. The CDR3 covers 15 residues. With 1 base clipped from V and 5 bases from J, the junction kept 7 bases outside the gene matches. Per the germline V gene, CDR1 is GTSNPN and CDR2 is SVGIG (reference sequence). CDR3 residues: CAWSALTGLTGELFF. The CDR3 bases are TGTGCCTGGAGTGCCTTGACAGGGTTGACCGGGGAGCTGTTTTTT.

This chain connects TRBV7-9 to TRBJ1-2, with 8 bases lining up with TRBD1. Germline V gene data show CDR1 as SEHNR and CDR2 as FQNEAQ (reference sequence). This CDR3 contains 15 residues. V lost 2 bases, J lost 7 bases, and 9 bases stayed unmatched. CDR3 region: CASSLQGQEPFGYTF. As DNA, the CDR3 is TGTGCCAGCAGCTTACAGGGACAGGAGCCTTTTGGCTACACCTTC.

This clone was detected a few times. The chain carries TRBV9 and TRBJ2-1, with D possibly matching TRBD2 (5 bases). V was shortened by 0 bases and J by 12 bases, with 10 bases between the two germline ends. Germline assignment: CDR1 SGDLS and CDR2 YYNGEE. This CDR3 has 12 amino acids. The CDR3 DNA sequence: TGTGCCAGCAGCGTAGATGGGCTAGCGCAGTTCTTC. Encoded protein: CASSVDGLAQFF.

The J gene is TRBJ2-1, the V gene TRBV3-1 (or the pseudogene TRBV3-2), with D possibly being TRBD1 (6 bases). Germline lookup yields CDR1 LGHDT and CDR2 YNNKEL (reference sequence). The CDR3 runs 13 residues. Deletions cut 8 bases from V and 5 bases from J, with 13 bases between. The CDR3 loop reads CASGGGLDNEQFF. CDR3 nucleotide sequence: TGTGCCAGCGGGGGCGGGTTGGACAATGAGCAGTTCTTC.

The sample holds one count of this clone. The chain uses TRBV5-1 and TRBJ2-1; 8 positions agree with TRBD2. The CDR3 has 15 residues. V was pared by 2 bases and J by 8 bases, with 9 bases of the junction left unmatched. CDR1 SGHRS and CDR2 YFSETQ come from the germline V gene. The CDR3 bases are TGCGCCAGCAGCTTTGGGAGCGGGGGCCCGTATGAGCAGTTCTTC. It codes for CASSFGSGGPYEQFF.

CDR3 sequence reads: CASSRGVGDSSATNEKLFF. The CDR3 nucleotides read TGTGCCAGCAGCCGGGGAGTCGGGGACAGCTCAGCAACTAATGAAAAACTGTTTTTT. V gene TRBV7-9 combines with J gene TRBJ1-4; 7 positions agree with TRBD1. From germline, CDR1 is SEHNR and CDR2 FQNEAQ (reference sequence). Germline trimming cut 5 bases from V and 0 bases from J; bases unmatched to any gene: 15. The CDR3 has 19 residues.

V gene TRBV5-1 combines with J gene TRBJ2-7; TRBD1 agrees at 9 bases. Losses at the gene ends were 3 bases for V and 5 bases for J; bases not matched to a gene: 12. CDR3 length: 16 amino acids. Germline CDR1 SGHRS, CDR2 YFSETQ. This CDR3 reads CASSSNAGTGIHEQYF. The CDR3 coding sequence is TGCGCCAGCAGCTCCAACGCCGGGACAGGGATCCACGAGCAGTACTTC.

V gene TRBV5-1 combines with J gene TRBJ1-2; D is uncertain. V lost 3 bases, J lost 0 bases, and 9 bases lay in between. Germline CDR1 is SGHRS and CDR2 is YFSETQ. The CDR3 totals 14 residues. Written as DNA, the CDR3 is TGCGCCAGCAGCTCGGGATACACTAACTATGGCTACACCTTC. Its protein product is CASSSGYTNYGYTF.

V is TRBV28 and J is TRBJ1-2; D gene ambiguous. Trimming shortened V by 10 bases and J by 8 bases, and 20 bases separated the two germline ends. CDR1 and CDR2 from the germline V gene are MDHEN and SYDVKM. The CDR3 is 13 residues long. This CDR3 is CATTRQPKQGYTF. The CDR3 bases are TGTGCCACAACGAGGCAGCCTAAACAAGGCTACACCTTC.

This clone showed up just once. The V and J genes are TRBV6-6 and TRBJ1-1, with 7 bases identical to TRBD1. Germline CDR1 MNHNY, CDR2 SVGAGI (reference sequence). V dropped 6 bases and J dropped 1; count of bases not matched to a gene: 5. The CDR3 is 14 residues long. The CDR3 DNA sequence: TGTGCCAGCAGACGGGACAGCCGGAACACTGAAGCTTTCTTT. This translates into CASRRDSRNTEAFF.

The gene calls are TRBV25-1 and TRBJ1-1; D not certain. The CDR3 runs 14 residues. V was cut by 6 bases and J by 1 base, with 12 bases left in between. In germline, CDR1 is MGHDK, CDR2 SYGVNS. In nucleotides, the CDR3 is TGTGCCAGCAGGAAAGAACAACCGAACACTGAAGCTTTCTTT. It is translated as CASRKEQPNTEAFF.

The chain recombines TRBV29-1 with TRBJ2-7, with 9 bases fitting TRBD2. This CDR3 contains 12 residues. V lost 6 bases to trimming and J lost 6 bases; unmatched junction nucleotides: 6. Germline-derived CDR1 and CDR2 are SQVTM and ANQGSEA. As DNA, the CDR3 is TGCAGCGTAGTAAGCGGGAGGCGCGAGCAGTACTTC. Amino acid sequence: CSVVSGRREQYF.

The chain links TRBV29-1 to TRBJ2-7; TRBD1 matches 8 bases. In germline, CDR1 is SQVTM, CDR2 ANQGSEA. The CDR3 loop spans 14 amino acids. The V segment lost 1 base and the J segment 7 bases; nucleotides outside the gene matches: 9. In DNA form, the CDR3 reads TGCAGCGTTGAAGGTGACAGGGGCGTCCTAGAGCAGTACTTC. Protein product: CSVEGDRGVLEQYF.

The V and J genes are TRBV9 and TRBJ1-5; 10 positions agree with TRBD1. The CDR3 covers 15 residues. From germline, CDR1 is SGDLS and CDR2 YYNGEE. J was trimmed by 5 bases and V by 3 bases; bases with no gene match: 5. The CDR3, as DNA: TGTGCCAGCAGCGCGGGACAGGGGAATCATCAGCCCCAGCATTTT. This translates into CASSAGQGNHQPQHF.

The rearrangement joins TRBV28 to TRBJ2-7; 8 nucleotides match TRBD1. CDR3 length: 14 residues. The germline V gene encodes CDR1 MDHEN and CDR2 SYDVKM. J lost 5 bases, V lost 3 bases, and 6 bases had no gene match. CDR3 in amino acids: CASSLRAGGDEQYF. Written as DNA, the CDR3 is TGTGCCAGCAGTTTGAGGGCAGGGGGCGACGAGCAGTACTTC.

The rearrangement uses TRBV6-5 and TRBJ2-7; tentatively, D is TRBD1 (5 bases). This CDR3 spans 14 amino acids. Germline lookup yields CDR1 MNHEY and CDR2 SVGAGI. V lost 0 bases and J lost 3, with 9 bases in between. The CDR3 coding sequence is TGTGCCAGCAGTTACTCGAGGCAGGGCTACGAGCAGTACTTC. The encoded protein is CASSYSRQGYEQYF.

The rearrangement joins TRBV28 to TRBJ2-2; 7 bases map to TRBD2. There are 15 residues in the CDR3. Trimming at V came to 3 bases and at J to 3 bases, leaving 4 bases not matched to a gene. CDR1 is MDHEN, CDR2 SYDVKM, per germline. In DNA, the CDR3 is TGTGCCAGCAGTTTTGAGGCGGGAGACACCGGGGAGCTGTTTTTT. Translation: CASSFEAGDTGELFF. The whole variable domain, filled in from reference TRBV28 and TRBJ2-2, reads DVKVTQSSRYLVKRTGEKVFLECVQDMDHENMFWYRQDPGLGLRLIYFSYDVKMKEKGDIPEGYSVSREKKERFSLILESASTNQTSMYLCASSFEAGDTGELFFGEGSRLTVL.

This clone came up once. This chain connects TRBV7-6 to TRBJ2-5, with 9 bases lining up with TRBD2. Germline V lookup: CDR1 SGHVS, CDR2 FNYEAQ. The CDR3 has 16 residues. The V segment lost 1 base and the J segment 2 bases; nucleotides outside the gene matches: 5. The CDR3 DNA reads TGTGCCAGCAGCTTAGGGGCTAGCGGGACGCAAGAGACCCAGTACTTC. This sequence encodes CASSLGASGTQETQYF.

V is TRBV24-1 and J is TRBJ1-2; 7 bases are a match to TRBD1. CDR3 length equals 12 residues. Germline CDR1 is KGHDR and CDR2 is SFDVKD. J lost 6 bases, V lost 4 bases, and 1 base had no gene match. The CDR3 is CATSETGNGYTF. The CDR3 DNA reads TGTGCCACCAGTGAGACAGGGAATGGCTACACCTTC.

The V and J genes are TRBV5-1 and TRBJ2-3; perhaps TRBD1 as D (5 bases). There are 14 residues in the CDR3. Trimming shortened V by 2 bases and J by 7 bases, and 14 bases separated the two germline ends. Germline assignment: CDR1 SGHRS and CDR2 YFSETQ. Written as DNA, the CDR3 is TGCGCCAGCAGCTTAGACAGAAGACAAAATACGCAGTATTTT. As protein: CASSLDRRQNTQYF.

Concerning this clone: Other DNA sequences in this sample translate to the same CDR3. This chain uses TRBV19 with TRBJ2-1, with 7 positions matching TRBD2. This CDR3 has 16 amino acids. CDR1 is LNHDA, CDR2 SQIVND, per germline (reference sequence). V lost 1 base to trimming and J lost 0 bases; unmatched junction nucleotides: 3. DNA of the CDR3: TGTGCCAGTAGTATAGGACTAGCAGGCTCCTACAATGAGCAGTTCTTC. This sequence encodes CASSIGLAGSYNEQFF.

The gene calls are TRBV30 and TRBJ1-5, with D possibly matching TRBD1 (5 bases). Trimming shortened V by 1 base and J by 2 bases, and 30 bases separated the two germline ends. Germline V CDR1 and CDR2: GTSNPN, SVGIG (reference sequence). CDR3 length: 21 amino acids. In nucleotides, the CDR3 is TGTGCCTGGAGTGGCCCCTCCTGGCAGGGCATCATATCTCGGGGCAATCAGCCCCAGCATTTT. It encodes CAWSGPSWQGIISRGNQPQHF.

This clone was seen a few times. The chain recombines TRBV14 with TRBJ1-2; TRBD1 agrees at 8 bases. V lost 5 bases, J lost 4 bases, and 9 bases stayed unmatched. The CDR3 consists of 15 residues. The germline V gene has CDR1 SGHDN and CDR2 FVKESK. The CDR3 DNA reads as TGTGCCAGCAGCTCCGGACAGGGACGGAGCTATGGCTACACCTTC. Protein: CASSSGQGRSYGYTF.

This chain connects TRBV9 to TRBJ2-6; the D is unclear. The germline V and J ends were trimmed by 4 bases and 7 bases, with 12 bases remaining between them. Looked up from germline, CDR1 is SGDLS and CDR2 is YYNGEE. The CDR3 contains 14 residues. The CDR3 nucleotides are TGTGCCAGCAGCCCCGAGGAAAGCGCCAACGTCCTGACTTTC. This encodes CASSPEESANVLTF.

V gene TRBV9 combines with J gene TRBJ1-2; 9 bases match TRBD1. The CDR3 consists of 16 residues. Germline lookup yields CDR1 SGDLS and CDR2 YYNGEE. Trimming at V came to 3 bases and at J to 5 bases, leaving 11 bases not matched to a gene. The CDR3 sequence: CASSGQDRGLGYGYTF. CDR3 bases: TGTGCCAGCAGCGGTCAGGACAGGGGATTAGGATATGGCTACACCTTC. Full variable domain (missing parts from reference TRBV9 and TRBJ1-2): DSGVTQTPKHLITATGQRVTLRCSPRSGDLSVYWYQQSLDQGLQFLIQYYNGEERAKGNILERFSAQQFPDLHSELNLSSLELGDSALYFCASSGQDRGLGYGYTFGSGTRLTVV.

In this sample, this clone turned up once. The genes are TRBV10-3 and TRBJ1-5; maybe TRBD1 (6 bases). Germline loops: CDR1 ENHRY, CDR2 SYGVKD. CDR3 size: 15 residues. Trimming took 4 bases from V and 0 from J, leaving 10 bases between them. CDR3 region: CAISGTAISNQPQHF. The CDR3 nucleotides read TGTGCCATCAGTGGGACAGCGATTAGCAATCAGCCCCAGCATTTT.

The chain is built from TRBV5-1 and TRBJ2-3; TRBD2 matches 8 bases. Unmatched junction bases numbered 5, after V lost 1 base and J lost 4 bases. Germline assignment: CDR1 SGHRS and CDR2 YFSETQ. The CDR3 extends over 15 amino acids. The CDR3 loop reads CASSLFGRAPDTQYF. CDR3 DNA: TGCGCCAGCAGCTTGTTCGGGAGGGCCCCAGATACGCAGTATTTT.

This clone was seen only a few times. The gene calls are TRBV5-1 and TRBJ1-2, with a weak D call TRBD1 (5 bases). The CDR3 covers 14 residues. Germline V gives CDR1 SGHRS, CDR2 YFSETQ. V shed 4 bases and J shed 2 bases, with 12 bases lying between them. The chain's CDR3 is CASSTGVTNYGYTF. DNA of the CDR3: TGCGCCAGCAGCACGGGGGTTACAAACTATGGCTACACCTTC.